This T cell receptor beta chain is from a study of blood T cell repertoires in COVID-19. Study summary: COVID-19 samples, acute and convalescent, were from the United States, Italy and Spain. From T cells, B-cell-depleted T cells, or PBMCs came the material, which was cDNA or gDNA.

In the original processing: Scientists estimated how many nucleated cells there were by amplifying reference gene primers. This table comes from immunoSEQ multiplex PCR, and its TCRdb copy is limited to in-frame clones, with some not included. V, J and clone size derive from that table, while D and trimming were established from the DNA sequence. This table holds 150,000 to 200,000 clones, 86% found once. This CDR3 comprises 13 residues. V gave up 8 bases and J gave up 4 bases; unmatched junction bases: 5. Germline V gene lookup returns CDR1 GTSNPN and CDR2 SVGIG (reference sequence). Patients at the Seattle site were enrolled during active infection and followed longitudinally.

The genes are TRBV30 and TRBJ2-1; 10 bases map to TRBD2. The TCR sequence derives from a woman aged 60-70 years with COVID-19, enrolled during active disease. The sample comprised peripheral blood. CDR3 region: CAQQTSGYNEQFF. The CDR3 DNA follows: TGTGCCCAGCAGACTAGCGGGTACAATGAGCAGTTCTTC.